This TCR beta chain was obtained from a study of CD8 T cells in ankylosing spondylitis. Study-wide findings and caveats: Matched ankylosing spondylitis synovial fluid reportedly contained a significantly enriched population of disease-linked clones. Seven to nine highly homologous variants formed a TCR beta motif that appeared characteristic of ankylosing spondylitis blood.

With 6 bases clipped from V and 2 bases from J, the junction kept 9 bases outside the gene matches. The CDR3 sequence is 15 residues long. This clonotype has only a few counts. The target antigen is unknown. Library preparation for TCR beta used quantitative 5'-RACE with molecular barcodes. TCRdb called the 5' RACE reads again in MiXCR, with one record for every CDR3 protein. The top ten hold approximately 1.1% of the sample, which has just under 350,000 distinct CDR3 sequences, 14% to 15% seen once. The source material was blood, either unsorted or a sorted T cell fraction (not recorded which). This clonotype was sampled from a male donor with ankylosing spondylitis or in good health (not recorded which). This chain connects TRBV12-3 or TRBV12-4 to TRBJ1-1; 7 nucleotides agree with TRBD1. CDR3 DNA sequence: TGTGCCAGCAGCATACGACAGGGATTTAACACTGAAGCTTTCTTT. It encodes CASSIRQGFNTEAFF.